This T cell receptor beta chain was profiled in a study of T cells after yellow fever vaccination. Germline V CDR1 and CDR2: LGHNA, YSLEER. The trim removed 1 base at V and 9 bases at J, leaving 8 bases unmatched. The length of the CDR3 is 16 residues. TCRdb reanalysed the 5' RACE reads using MiXCR and keeps one entry per CDR3 protein. The table includes 70,000 or so distinct CDR3 sequences, about 7.7% detected once. This clonotype has a count of ten or more. The sequence came from a man between 18 and 29 years old who received the YFV17D yellow fever vaccine. Sequenced here: CD8+ T cells sorted from PBMCs, sampled more than 8 days after the first yellow fever vaccination. The rearrangement links TRBV4-3 to TRBJ2-3; 12 positions agree with TRBD2. The CDR3 nucleotides read TGCGCCAGCAGCCAAGTCTGGCTAGCGGGGGGGCCAACGCAGTATTTT. Translating gives CASSQVWLAGGPTQYF.